The entry that follows covers one TCR beta chain sequence. TCRdb's table, derived via immunoSEQ multiplex PCR, lists solely in-frame clones and lacks some. The sample has roughly 64,000 clones, about 86% seen once. The CDR3 runs 13 residues. The ends lost 5 bases at V and 4 bases at J; junction bases unmatched: 6. Looked up from germline, CDR1 is GTSNPN and CDR2 is SVGIG (reference sequence). The data stem from a study of blood T cell repertoires in COVID-19. At the level of the study: PBMCs, B-cell-depleted T cells, or T cells provided the cDNA or gDNA that made up the material.

Sequencing was done on a sample of peripheral blood. The rearrangement joins TRBV30 to TRBJ2-3, with 7 bases matching TRBD2. The clonotype was recovered from a middle-aged man with acute or convalescent COVID-19. DNA for the CDR3: TGTGCCTGGGACCAGCGGGGAGCAGATACGCAGTATTTT. Translated, it gives CAWDQRGADTQYF.